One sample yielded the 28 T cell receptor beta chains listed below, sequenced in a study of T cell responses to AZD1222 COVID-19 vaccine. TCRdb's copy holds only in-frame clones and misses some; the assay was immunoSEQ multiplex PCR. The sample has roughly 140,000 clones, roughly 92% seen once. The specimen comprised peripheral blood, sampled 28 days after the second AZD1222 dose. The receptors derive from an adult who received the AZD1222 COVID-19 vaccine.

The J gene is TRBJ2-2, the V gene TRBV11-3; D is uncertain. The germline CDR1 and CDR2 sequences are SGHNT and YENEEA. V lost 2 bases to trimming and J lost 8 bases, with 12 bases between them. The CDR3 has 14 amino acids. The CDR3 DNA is TGTGCCAGCAGCTTAACGGCGCCGAAGGGGGAGCTGTTTTTT. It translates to CASSLTAPKGELFF.

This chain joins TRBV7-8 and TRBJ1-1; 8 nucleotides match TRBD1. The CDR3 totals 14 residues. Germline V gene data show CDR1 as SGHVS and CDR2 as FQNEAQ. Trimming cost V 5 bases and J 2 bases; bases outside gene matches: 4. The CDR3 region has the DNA TGTGCCAGCAGCCCGACAGGGGTAAACACTGAAGCTTTCTTT. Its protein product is CASSPTGVNTEAFF.

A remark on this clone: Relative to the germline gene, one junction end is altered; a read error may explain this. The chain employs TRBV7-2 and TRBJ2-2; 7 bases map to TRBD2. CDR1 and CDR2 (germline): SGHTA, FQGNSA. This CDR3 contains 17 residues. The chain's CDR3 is CASTLRGGGGGTGELFF. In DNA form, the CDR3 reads TGTGCCAGCACCTTAAGAGGTGGCGGGGGAGGGACCGGGGAGCTGTTTTTT.

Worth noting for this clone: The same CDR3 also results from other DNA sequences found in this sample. CDR3 amino acids: CASSLGTGGGYGYTF. The CDR3 nucleotides are TGTGCCAGCAGCCTAGGGACAGGGGGAGGCTATGGCTACACCTTC. The gene calls are TRBV7-2 and TRBJ1-2, with 11 bases aligning to TRBD1. Germline-derived CDR1 and CDR2 are SGHTA and FQGNSA. The J segment lost 4 bases and the V segment lost 5 bases, leaving 6 bases of the junction unmatched. This CDR3 is built from 15 residues.

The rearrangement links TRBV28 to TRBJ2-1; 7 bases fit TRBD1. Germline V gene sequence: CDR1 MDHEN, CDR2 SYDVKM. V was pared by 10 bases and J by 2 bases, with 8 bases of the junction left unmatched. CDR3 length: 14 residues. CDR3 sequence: CAIGLQGPYNEQFF. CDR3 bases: TGTGCCATCGGTCTACAGGGGCCCTACAATGAGCAGTTCTTC.

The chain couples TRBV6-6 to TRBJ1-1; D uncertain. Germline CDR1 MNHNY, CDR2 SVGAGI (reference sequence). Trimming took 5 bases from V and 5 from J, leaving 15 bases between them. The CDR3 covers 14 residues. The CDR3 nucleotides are TGTGCCAGCAGTCTCCCGGGAGGGAGGACTGAAGCTTTCTTT. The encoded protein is CASSLPGGRTEAFF.

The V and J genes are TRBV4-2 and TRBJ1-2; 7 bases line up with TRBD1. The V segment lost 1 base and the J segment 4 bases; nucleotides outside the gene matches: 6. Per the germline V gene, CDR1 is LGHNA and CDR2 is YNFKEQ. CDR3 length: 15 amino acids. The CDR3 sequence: CASSQATGQGYGYTF. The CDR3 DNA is TGTGCCAGCAGCCAAGCGACAGGGCAAGGCTATGGCTACACCTTC.

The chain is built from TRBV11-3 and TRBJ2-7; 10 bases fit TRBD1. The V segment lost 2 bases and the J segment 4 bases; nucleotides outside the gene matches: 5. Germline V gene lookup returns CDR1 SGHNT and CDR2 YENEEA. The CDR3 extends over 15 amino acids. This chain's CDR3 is CASSLTGTGEYEQYF. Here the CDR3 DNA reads TGTGCCAGCAGCTTAACCGGGACAGGGGAATACGAGCAGTACTTC. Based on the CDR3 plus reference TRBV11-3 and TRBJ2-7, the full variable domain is EAGVVQSPRYKIIEKKQPVAFWCNPISGHNTLYWYLQNLGQGPELLIRYENEEAVDDSQLPKDRFSAERLKGVDSTLKIQPAELGDSAVYLCASSLTGTGEYEQYFGPGTRLTVT.

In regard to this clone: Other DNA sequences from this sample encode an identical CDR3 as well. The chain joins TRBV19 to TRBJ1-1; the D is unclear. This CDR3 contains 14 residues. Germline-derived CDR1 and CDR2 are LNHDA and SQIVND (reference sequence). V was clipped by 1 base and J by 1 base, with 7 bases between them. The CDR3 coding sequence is TGTGCCAGTAGTATAGGTTCAGGGAACACTGAAGCTTTCTTT. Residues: CASSIGSGNTEAFF. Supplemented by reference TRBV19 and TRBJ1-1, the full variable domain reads DGGITQSPKYLFRKEGQNVTLSCEQNLNHDAMYWYRQDPGQGLRLIYYSQIVNDFQKGDIAEGYSVSREKKESFPLTVTSAQKNPTAFYLCASSIGSGNTEAFFGQGTRLTVV.

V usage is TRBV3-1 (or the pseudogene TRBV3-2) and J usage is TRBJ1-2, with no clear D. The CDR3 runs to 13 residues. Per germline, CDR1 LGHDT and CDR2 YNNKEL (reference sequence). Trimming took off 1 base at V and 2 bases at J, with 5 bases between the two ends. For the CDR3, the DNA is TGTGCCAGCAGCCAAGTCGGGAACTATGGCTACACCTTC. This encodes CASSQVGNYGYTF.

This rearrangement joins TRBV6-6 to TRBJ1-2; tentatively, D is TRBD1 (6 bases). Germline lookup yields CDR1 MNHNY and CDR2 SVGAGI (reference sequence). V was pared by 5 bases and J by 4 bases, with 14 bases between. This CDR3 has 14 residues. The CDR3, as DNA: TGTGCCAGCAGTCCCAGGGGTCCCATCTATGGCTACACCTTC. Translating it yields CASSPRGPIYGYTF.

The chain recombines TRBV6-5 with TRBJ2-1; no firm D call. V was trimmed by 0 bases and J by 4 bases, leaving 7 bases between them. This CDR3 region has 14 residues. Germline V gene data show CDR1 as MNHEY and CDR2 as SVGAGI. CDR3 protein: CASSYSKTYNEQFF. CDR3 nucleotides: TGTGCCAGCAGTTACTCGAAAACTTACAATGAGCAGTTCTTC.

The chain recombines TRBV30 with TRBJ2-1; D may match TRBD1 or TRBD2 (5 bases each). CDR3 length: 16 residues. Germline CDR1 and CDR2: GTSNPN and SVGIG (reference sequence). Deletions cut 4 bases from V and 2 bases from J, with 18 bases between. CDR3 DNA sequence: TGTGCCTGGAAGGATGATGGGGACCGACCCTACAATGAGCAGTTCTTC. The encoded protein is CAWKDDGDRPYNEQFF.

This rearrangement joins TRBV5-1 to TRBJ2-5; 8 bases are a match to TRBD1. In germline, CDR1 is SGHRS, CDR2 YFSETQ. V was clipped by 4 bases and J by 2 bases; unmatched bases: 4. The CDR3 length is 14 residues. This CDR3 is CASSTRQGQETQYF. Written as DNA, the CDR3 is TGCGCCAGCAGCACCCGACAGGGGCAAGAGACCCAGTACTTC.

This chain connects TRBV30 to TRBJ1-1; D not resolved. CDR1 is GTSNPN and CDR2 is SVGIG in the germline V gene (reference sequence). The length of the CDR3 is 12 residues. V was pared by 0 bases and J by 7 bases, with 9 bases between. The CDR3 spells CAWSVLVSEAFF. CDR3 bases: TGTGCCTGGAGTGTATTAGTCAGTGAAGCTTTCTTT. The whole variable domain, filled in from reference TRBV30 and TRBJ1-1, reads SQTIHQWPATLVQPVGSPLSLECTVEGTSNPNLYWYRQAAGRGLQLLFYSVGIGQISSEVPQNLSASRPQDRQFILSSKKLLLSDSGFYLCAWSVLVSEAFFGQGTRLTVV.

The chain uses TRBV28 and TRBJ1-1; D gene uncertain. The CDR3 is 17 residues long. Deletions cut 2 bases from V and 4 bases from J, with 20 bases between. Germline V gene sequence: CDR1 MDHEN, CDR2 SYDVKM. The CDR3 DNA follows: TGTGCCAGCAGTTTAATTGCCCTAGGGCCGCGGGGCACTGAAGCTTTCTTT. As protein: CASSLIALGPRGTEAFF.

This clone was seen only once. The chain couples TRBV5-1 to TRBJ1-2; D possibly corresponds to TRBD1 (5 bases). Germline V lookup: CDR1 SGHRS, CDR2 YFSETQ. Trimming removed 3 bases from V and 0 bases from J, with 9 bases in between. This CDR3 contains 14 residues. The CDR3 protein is CASSYGTSNYGYTF. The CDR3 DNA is TGCGCCAGCAGCTACGGGACGTCTAACTATGGCTACACCTTC.

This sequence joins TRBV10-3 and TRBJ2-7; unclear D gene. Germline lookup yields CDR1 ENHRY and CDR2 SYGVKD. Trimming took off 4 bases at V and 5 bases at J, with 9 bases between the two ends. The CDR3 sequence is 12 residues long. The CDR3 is CAISGTMNEQYV. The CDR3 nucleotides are TGTGCCATCAGTGGAACCATGAACGAGCAGTACGTC.

CDR3 in amino acids: CASRSRDRVSEAFF. The CDR3 bases are TGTGCCAGCAGGTCCCGGGACAGGGTTTCCGAAGCTTTCTTT. The V and J genes are TRBV28 and TRBJ1-1; TRBD1 matches at 9 bases. This CDR3 contains 14 residues. V dropped 6 bases and J dropped 8; count of bases not matched to a gene: 10. Looked up from germline, CDR1 is MDHEN and CDR2 is SYDVKM.

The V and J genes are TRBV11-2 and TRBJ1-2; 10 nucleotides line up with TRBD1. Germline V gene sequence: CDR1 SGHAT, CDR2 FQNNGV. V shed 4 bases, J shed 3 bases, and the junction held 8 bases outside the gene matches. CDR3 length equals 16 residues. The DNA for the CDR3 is TGTGCCAGCAGCTCGATAGCGGGACAGGGGCACTATGGCTACACCTTC. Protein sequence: CASSSIAGQGHYGYTF.

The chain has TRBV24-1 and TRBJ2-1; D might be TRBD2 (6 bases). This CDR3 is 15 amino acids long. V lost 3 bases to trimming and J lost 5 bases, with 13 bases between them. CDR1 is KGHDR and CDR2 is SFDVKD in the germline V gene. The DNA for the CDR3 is TGTGCCACCAGTGATCCTACTAGCAGTAACAATGAGCAGTTCTTC. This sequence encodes CATSDPTSSNNEQFF.

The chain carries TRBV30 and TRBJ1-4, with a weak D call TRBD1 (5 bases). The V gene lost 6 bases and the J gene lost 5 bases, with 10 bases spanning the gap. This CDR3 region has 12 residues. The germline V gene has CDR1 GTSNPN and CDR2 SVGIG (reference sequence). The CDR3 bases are TGTGCCTGTGGGACGGGGAATGAAAAACTGTTTTTT. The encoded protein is CACGTGNEKLFF. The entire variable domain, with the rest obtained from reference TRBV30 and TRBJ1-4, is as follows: SQTIHQWPATLVQPVGSPLSLECTVEGTSNPNLYWYRQAAGRGLQLLFYSVGIGQISSEVPQNLSASRPQDRQFILSSKKLLLSDSGFYLCACGTGNEKLFFGSGTQLSVL.

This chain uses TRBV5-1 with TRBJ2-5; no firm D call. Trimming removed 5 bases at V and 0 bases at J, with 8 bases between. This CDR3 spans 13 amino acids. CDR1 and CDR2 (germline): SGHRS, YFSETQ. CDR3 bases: TGCGCCAGCAGGCTCACAGACCAAGAGACCCAGTACTTC. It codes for CASRLTDQETQYF.

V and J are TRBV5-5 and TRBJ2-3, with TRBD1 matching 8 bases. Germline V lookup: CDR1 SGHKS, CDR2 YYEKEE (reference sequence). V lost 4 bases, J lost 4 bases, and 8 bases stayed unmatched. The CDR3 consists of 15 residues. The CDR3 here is CASSTRDRSADTQYF. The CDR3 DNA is TGTGCCAGCAGCACCAGGGACAGGAGCGCAGATACGCAGTATTTT.

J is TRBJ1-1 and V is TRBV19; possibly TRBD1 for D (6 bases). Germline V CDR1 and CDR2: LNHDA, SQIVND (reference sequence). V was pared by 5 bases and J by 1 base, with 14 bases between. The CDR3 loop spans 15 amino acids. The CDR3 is CASSQGTLENTEAFF. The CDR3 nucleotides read TGTGCCAGTAGTCAGGGGACACTAGAGAACACTGAAGCTTTCTTT.

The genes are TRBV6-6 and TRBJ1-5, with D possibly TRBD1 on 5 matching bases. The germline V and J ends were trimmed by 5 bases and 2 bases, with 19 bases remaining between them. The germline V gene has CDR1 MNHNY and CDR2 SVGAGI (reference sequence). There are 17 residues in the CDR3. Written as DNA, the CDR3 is TGTGCCAGCAGTCCGTCACCTCAGGGTGGAGGCAATCAGCCCCAGCATTTT. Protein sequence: CASSPSPQGGGNQPQHF.

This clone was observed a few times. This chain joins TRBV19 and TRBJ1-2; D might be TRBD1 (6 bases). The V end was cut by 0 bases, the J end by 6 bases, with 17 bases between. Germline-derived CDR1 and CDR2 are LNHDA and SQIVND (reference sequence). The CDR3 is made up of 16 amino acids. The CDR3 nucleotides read TGTGCCAGTAGTATAGATCAAGGGGGGCAAGTGGATGGCTACACCTTC. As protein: CASSIDQGGQVDGYTF. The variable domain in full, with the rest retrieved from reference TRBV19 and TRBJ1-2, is DGGITQSPKYLFRKEGQNVTLSCEQNLNHDAMYWYRQDPGQGLRLIYYSQIVNDFQKGDIAEGYSVSREKKESFPLTVTSAQKNPTAFYLCASSIDQGGQVDGYTFGSGTRLTVV.

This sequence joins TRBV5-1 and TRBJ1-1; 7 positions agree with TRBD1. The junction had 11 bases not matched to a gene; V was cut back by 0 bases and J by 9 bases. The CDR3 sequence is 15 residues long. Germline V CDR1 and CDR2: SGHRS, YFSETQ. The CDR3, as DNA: TGCGCCAGCAGCTTGGAGGGCACGGGACAGAACAAAGCTTTCTTT. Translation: CASSLEGTGQNKAFF.